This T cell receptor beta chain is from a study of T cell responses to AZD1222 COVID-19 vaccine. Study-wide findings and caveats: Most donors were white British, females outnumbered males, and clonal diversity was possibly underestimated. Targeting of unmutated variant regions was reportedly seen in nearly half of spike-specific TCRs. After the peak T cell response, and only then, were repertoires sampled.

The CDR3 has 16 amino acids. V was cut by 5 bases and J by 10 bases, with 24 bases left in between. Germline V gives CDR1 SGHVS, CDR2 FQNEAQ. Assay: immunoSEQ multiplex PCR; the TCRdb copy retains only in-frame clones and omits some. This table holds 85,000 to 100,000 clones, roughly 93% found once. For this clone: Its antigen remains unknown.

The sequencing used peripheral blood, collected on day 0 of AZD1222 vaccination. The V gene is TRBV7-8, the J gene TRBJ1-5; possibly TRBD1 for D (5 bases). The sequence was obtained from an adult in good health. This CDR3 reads CASSPIGGGSGVPQHF. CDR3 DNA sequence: TGTGCCAGCAGCCCCATCGGCGGGGGGTCGGGTGTTCCCCAGCATTTT.